The TCR beta chain under discussion was sequenced for a study of shared clonotypes between healthy human individuals. The repertoire was sequenced with immunoSEQ multiplex PCR; TCRdb's copy has only in-frame clones and lacks some. The data hold about 320,000 clones, with around 90% observed a single time. Germline CDR1 is GTSNPN and CDR2 is SVGIG (reference sequence). This CDR3 region has 13 residues. The V gene lost 0 bases and the J gene lost 5 bases, with 10 bases spanning the gap. The clonotype was recovered from a man in his late teens or twenties in good health. This chain joins TRBV30 and TRBJ2-5; D is ambiguous. The sequencing sample was made of memory CD8+ T cells sorted from blood. Described subset: CD45RO+ cells pooled with CCR7-negative TemRA cells. The chain's CDR3 is CAWSVDGFETQYF. In DNA form, the CDR3 reads TGTGCCTGGAGTGTCGACGGTTTCGAGACCCAGTACTTC. The variable domain in full, with the rest retrieved from reference TRBV30 and TRBJ2-5, is SQTIHQWPATLVQPVGSPLSLECTVEGTSNPNLYWYRQAAGRGLQLLFYSVGIGQISSEVPQNLSASRPQDRQFILSSKKLLLSDSGFYLCAWSVDGFETQYFGPGTRLLVL.